Each of the 2 T cell receptor beta chains below was sequenced from the same sample in a study of T cell clonotyping in hematopoietic cell transplantation. Sequencing used immunoSEQ multiplex PCR; TCRdb keeps in-frame clones, though not all of them. The repertoire holds about 9,300 clones, with roughly 90% as singletons. Sample: PBMCs, taken 180 days after allogeneic stem cell transplant. The receptors originated from a human patient who had an allogeneic stem cell transplant, so the T cells may come from the graft donor. The donor label of this sample is uncertain. Some clones in this sample may be carry-over from other donors' samples.

The chain employs TRBV27 and TRBJ2-7; 7 bases are shared with TRBD2. This CDR3 has 15 amino acids. V gave up 2 bases and J gave up 2 bases; unmatched junction bases: 6. Looked up from germline, CDR1 is MNHEY and CDR2 is SMNVEV (reference sequence). The CDR3 region has the DNA TGTGCCAGCAGTTTAGAGGGGAGGGGAACCTACGAGCAGTACTTC. It specifies CASSLEGRGTYEQYF.

The V call is TRBV10-3, the J call TRBJ2-2; D gene uncertain. Trimming removed 3 bases from V and 1 base from J, with 6 bases in between. The CDR3 length is 14 residues. Germline V gene sequence: CDR1 ENHRY, CDR2 SYGVKD. CDR3: CAISDWVNTGELFF. CDR3 DNA: TGTGCCATCAGTGATTGGGTGAACACCGGGGAGCTGTTTTTT.